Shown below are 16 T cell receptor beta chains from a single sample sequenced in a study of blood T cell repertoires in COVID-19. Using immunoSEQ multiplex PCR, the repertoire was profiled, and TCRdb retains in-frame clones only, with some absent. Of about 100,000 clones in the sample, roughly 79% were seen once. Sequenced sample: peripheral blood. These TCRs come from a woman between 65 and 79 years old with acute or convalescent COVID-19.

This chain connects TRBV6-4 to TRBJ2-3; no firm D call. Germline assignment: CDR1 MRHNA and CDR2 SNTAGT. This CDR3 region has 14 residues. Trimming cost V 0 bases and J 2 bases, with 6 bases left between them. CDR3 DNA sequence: TGTGCCAGCAGTGACTCGAGAGCCACAGATACGCAGTATTTT. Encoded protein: CASSDSRATDTQYF.

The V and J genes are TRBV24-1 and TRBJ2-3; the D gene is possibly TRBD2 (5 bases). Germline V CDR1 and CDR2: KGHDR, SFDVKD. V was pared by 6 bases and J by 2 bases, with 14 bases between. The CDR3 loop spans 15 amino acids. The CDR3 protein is CATSTGRRPTDTQYF. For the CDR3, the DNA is TGTGCCACCAGTACTGGACGGAGGCCCACAGATACGCAGTATTTT.

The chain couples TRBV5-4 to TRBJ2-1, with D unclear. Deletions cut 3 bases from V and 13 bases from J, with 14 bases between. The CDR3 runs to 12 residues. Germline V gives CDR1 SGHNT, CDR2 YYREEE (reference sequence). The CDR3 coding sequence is TGTGCCAGCAGCTGGCAGGAAGGTACCCAGTTCTTC. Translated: CASSWQEGTQFF. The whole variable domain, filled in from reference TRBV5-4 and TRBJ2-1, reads ETGVTQSPTHLIKTRGQQVTLRCSSQSGHNTVSWYQQALGQGPQFIFQYYREEENGRGNFPPRFSGLQFPNYSSELNVNALELDDSALYLCASSWQEGTQFFGPGTRLTVL.

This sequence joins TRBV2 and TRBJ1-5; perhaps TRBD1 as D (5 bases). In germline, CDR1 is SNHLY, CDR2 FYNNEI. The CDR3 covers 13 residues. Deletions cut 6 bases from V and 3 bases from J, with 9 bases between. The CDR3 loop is CASSREDNQPQHF. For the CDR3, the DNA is TGTGCCAGCAGCAGGGAAGACAATCAGCCCCAGCATTTT.

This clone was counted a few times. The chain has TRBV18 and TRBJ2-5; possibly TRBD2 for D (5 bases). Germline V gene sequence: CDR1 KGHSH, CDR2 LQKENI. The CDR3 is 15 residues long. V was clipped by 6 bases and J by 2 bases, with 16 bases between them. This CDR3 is CASSPLGVGQETQYF. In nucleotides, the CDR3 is TGTGCCAGCTCCCCCCTCGGGGTCGGACAAGAGACCCAGTACTTC.

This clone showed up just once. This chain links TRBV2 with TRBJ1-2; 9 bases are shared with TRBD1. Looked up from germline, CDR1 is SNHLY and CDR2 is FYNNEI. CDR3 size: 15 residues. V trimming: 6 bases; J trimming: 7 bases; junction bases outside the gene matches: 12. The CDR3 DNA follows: TGTGCCAGCAGAGCCGCCGCCTCGACAGGGGGTGGCTACACCTTC. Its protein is CASRAAASTGGGYTF.

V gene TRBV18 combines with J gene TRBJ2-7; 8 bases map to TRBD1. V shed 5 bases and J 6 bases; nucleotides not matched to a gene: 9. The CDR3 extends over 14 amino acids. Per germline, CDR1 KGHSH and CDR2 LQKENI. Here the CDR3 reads CASSARQGSGEQYF. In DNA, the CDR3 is TGTGCCAGCTCAGCCCGACAGGGGAGTGGCGAGCAGTACTTC.

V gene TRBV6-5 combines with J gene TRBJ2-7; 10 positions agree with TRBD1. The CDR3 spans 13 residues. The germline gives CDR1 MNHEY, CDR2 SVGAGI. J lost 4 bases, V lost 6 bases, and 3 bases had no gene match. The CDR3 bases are TGTGCCAGCAGGGGGACAGGGGAATACGAGCAGTACTTC. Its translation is CASRGTGEYEQYF.

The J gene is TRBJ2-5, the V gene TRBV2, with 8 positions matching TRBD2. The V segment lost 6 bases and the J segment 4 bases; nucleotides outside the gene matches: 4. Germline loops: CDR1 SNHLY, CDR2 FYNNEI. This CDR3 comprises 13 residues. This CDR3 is CASRAGGLETQYF. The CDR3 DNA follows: TGTGCCAGCAGGGCGGGGGGCTTAGAGACCCAGTACTTC.

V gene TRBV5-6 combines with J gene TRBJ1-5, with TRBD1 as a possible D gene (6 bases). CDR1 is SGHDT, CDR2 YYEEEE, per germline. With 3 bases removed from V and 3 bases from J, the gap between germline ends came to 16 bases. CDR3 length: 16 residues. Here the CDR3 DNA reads TGTGCCAGCAGCTCCCAAAGCACAGGGCTCAATCAGCCCCAGCATTTT. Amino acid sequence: CASSSQSTGLNQPQHF.

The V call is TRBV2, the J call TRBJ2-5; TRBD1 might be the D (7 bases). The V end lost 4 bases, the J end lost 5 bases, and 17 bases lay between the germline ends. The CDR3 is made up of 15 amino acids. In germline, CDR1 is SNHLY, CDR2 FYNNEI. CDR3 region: CASSGGTAWRETQYF. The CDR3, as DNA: TGTGCCAGCAGTGGCGGGACAGCTTGGCGTGAGACCCAGTACTTC.

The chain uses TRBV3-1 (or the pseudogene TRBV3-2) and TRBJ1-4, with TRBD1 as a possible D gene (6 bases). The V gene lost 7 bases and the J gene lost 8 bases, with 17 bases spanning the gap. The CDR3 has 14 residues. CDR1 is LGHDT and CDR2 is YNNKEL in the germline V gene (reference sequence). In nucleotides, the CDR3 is TGTGCCAGCAACCCGGGGGGGGCCAGCGAAAAACTGTTTTTT. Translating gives CASNPGGASEKLFF.

This chain's CDR3 is CASSFAGGSDTQYF. The CDR3, as DNA: TGTGCCAGCAGCTTCGCGGGGGGATCAGATACGCAGTATTTT. The V and J genes are TRBV5-4 and TRBJ2-3; 8 bases match TRBD2. Trimming removed 2 bases from V and 4 bases from J; junction bases left unmatched: 3. CDR1 and CDR2 from the germline V gene are SGHNT and YYREEE (reference sequence). This CDR3 is built from 14 residues.

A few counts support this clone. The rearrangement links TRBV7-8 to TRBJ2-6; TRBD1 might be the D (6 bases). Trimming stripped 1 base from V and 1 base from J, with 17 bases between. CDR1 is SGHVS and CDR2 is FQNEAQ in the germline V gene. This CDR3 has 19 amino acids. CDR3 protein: CASSLDWVTRGSGANVLTF. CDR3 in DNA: TGTGCCAGCAGCTTAGATTGGGTTACCAGGGGTTCTGGGGCCAACGTCCTGACTTTC.

The CDR3 spells CASSNRVSTEAFF. The CDR3 DNA sequence: TGCGCCAGCAGCAACAGGGTGAGCACTGAAGCTTTCTTT. The chain recombines TRBV5-1 with TRBJ1-1; a weak D match, TRBD1 (6 bases). This CDR3 has 13 residues. CDR1 and CDR2 from the germline V gene are SGHRS and YFSETQ. Trimming cost V 4 bases and J 4 bases, with 11 bases left between them. The full variable domain, in which reference TRBV5-1 and TRBJ1-1 provide the parts outside the CDR3, is KAGVTQTPRYLIKTRGQQVTLSCSPISGHRSVSWYQQTPGQGLQFLFEYFSETQRNKGNFPGRFSGRQFSNSRSEMNVSTLELGDSALYLCASSNRVSTEAFFGQGTRLTVV.

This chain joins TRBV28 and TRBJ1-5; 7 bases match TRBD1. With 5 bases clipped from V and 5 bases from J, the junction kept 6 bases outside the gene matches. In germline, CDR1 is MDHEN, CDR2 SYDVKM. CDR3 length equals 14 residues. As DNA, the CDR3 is TGTGCCAGCAGTCTGGGACAGAGGGATCAGCCCCAGCATTTT. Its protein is CASSLGQRDQPQHF.